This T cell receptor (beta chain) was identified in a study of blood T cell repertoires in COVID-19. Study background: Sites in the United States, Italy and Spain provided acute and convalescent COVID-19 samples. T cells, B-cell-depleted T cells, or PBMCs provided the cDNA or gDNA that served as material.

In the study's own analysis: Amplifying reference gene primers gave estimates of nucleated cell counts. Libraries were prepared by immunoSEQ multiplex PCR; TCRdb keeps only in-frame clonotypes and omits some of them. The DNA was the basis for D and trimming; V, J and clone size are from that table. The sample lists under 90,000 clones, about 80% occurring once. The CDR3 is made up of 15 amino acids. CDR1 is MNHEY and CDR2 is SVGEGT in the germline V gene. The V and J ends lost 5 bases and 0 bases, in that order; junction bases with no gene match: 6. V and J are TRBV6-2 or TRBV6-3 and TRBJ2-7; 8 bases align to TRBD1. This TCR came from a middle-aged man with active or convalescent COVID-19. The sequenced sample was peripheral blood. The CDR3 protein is CASSTHRGFSYEQYF. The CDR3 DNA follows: TGTGCCAGCAGTACCCACAGGGGGTTCTCCTACGAGCAGTACTTC.